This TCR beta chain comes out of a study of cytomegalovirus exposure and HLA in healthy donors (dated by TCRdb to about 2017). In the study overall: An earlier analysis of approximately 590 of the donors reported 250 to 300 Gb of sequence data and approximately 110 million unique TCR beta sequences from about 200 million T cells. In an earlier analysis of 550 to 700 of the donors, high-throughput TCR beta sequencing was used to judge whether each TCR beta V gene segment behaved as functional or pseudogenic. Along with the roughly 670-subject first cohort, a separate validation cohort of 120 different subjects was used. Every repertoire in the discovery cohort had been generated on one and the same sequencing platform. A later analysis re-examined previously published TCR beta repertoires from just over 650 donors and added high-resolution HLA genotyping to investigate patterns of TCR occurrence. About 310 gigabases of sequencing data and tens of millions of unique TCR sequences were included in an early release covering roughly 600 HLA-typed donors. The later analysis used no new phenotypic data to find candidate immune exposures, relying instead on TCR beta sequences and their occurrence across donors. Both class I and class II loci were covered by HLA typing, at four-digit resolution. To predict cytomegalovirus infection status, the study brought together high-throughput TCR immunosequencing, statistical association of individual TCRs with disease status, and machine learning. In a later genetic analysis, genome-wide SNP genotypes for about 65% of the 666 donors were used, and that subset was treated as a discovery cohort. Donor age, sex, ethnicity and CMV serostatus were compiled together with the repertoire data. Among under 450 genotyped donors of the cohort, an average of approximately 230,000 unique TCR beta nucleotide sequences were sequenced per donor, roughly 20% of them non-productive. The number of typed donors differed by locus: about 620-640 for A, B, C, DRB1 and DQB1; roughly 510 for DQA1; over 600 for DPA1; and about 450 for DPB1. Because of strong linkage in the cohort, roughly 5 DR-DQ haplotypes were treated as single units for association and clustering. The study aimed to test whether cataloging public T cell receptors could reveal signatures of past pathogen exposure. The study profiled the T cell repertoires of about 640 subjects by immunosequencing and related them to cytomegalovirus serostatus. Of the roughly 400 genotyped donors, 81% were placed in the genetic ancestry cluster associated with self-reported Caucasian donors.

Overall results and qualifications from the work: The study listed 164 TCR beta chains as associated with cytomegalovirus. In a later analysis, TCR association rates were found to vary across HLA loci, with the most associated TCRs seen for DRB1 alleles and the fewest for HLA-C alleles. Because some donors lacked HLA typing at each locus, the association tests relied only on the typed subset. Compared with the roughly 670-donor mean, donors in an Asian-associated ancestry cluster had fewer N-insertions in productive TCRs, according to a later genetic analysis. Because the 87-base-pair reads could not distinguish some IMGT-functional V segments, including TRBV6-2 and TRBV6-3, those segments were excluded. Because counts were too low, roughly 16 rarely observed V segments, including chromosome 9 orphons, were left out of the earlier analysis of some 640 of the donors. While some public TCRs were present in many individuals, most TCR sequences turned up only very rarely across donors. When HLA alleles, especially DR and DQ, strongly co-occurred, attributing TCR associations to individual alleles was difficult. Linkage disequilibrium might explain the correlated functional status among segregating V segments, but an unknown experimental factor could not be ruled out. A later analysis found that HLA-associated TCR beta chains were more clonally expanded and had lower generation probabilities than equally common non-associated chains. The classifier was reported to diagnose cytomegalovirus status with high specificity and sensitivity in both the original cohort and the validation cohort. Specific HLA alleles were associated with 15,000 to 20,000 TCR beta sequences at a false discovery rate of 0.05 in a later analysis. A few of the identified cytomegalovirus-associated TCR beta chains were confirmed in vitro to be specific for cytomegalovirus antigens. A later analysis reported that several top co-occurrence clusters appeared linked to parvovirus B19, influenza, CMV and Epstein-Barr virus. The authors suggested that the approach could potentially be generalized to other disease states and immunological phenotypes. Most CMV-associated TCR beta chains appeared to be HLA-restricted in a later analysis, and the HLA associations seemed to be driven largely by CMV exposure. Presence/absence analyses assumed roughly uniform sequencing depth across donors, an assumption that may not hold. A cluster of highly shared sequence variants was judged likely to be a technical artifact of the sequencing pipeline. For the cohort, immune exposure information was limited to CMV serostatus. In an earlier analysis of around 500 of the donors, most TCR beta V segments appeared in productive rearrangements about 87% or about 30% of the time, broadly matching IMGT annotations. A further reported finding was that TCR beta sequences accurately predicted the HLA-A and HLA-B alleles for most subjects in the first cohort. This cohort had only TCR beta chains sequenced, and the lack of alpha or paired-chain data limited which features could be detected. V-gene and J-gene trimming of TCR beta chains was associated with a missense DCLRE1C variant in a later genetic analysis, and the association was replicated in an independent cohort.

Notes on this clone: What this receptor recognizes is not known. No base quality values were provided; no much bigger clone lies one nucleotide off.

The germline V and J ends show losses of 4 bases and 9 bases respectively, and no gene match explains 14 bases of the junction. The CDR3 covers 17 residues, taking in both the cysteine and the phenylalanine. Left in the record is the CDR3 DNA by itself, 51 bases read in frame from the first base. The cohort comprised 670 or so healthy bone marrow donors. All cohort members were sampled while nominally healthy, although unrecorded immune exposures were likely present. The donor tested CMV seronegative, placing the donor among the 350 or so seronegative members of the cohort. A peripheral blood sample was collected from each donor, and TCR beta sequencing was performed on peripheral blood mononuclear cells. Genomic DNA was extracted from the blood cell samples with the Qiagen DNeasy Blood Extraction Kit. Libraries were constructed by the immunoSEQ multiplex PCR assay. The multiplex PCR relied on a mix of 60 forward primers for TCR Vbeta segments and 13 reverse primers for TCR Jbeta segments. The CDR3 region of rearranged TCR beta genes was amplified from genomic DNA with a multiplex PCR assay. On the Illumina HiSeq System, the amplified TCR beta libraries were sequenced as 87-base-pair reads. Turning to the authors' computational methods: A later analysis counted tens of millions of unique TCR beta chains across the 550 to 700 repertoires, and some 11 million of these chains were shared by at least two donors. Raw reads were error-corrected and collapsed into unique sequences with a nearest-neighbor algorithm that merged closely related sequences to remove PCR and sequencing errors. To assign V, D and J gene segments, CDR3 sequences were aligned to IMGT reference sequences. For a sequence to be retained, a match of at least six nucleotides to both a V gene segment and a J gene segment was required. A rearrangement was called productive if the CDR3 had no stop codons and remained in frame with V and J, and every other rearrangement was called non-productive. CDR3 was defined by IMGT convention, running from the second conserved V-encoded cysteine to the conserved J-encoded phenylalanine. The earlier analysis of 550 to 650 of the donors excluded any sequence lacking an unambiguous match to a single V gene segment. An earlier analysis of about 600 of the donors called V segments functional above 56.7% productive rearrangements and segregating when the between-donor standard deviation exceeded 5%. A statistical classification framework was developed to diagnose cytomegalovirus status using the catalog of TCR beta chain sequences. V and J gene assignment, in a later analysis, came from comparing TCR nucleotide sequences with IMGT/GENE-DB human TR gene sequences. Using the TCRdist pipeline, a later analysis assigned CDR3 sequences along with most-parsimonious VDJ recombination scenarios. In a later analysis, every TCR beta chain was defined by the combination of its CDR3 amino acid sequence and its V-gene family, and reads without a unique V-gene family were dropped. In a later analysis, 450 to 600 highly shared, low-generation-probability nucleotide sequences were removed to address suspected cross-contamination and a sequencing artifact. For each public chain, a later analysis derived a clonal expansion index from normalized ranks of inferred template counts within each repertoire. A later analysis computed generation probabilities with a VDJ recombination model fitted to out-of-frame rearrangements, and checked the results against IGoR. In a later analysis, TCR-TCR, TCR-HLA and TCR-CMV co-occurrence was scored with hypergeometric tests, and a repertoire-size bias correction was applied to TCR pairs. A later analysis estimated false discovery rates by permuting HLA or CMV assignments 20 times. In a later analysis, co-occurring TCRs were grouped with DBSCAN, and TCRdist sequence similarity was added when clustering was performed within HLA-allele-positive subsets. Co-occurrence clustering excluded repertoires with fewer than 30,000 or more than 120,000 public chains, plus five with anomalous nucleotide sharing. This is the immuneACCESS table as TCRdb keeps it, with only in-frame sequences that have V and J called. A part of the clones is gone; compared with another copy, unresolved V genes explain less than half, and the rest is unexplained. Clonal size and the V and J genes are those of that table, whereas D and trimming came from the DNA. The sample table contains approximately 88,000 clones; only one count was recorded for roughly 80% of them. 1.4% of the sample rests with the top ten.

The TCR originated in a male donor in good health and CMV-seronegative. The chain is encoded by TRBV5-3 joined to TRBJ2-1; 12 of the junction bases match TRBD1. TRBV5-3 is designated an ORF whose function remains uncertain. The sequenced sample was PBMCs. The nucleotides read TGTGCCAGAAGCCCGGGACAGGGGGCATTCAGGATGGCTGAGCAGTTCTTC. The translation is CARSPGQGAFRMAEQFF.